Below, 10 T cell receptor beta chains from the same sample are listed, as sequenced in a study of cytomegalovirus exposure and HLA in healthy donors. PCR amplification relied on 60 Vbeta primers (plus 13 Jbeta primers). Profiling relied on immunoSEQ multiplex PCR, and the TCRdb table lists in-frame clones only, not all of them. The data contain about 90,000 clones, less than 80% of them seen just once; the ten biggest clones take up under 25%. Sequencing was carried out using PBMCs. These receptors were collected from a woman between 45 and 60 years old in good health and CMV-seropositive.

This clone was recorded only once. The chain carries TRBV5-6 and TRBJ2-1; weak D call: TRBD1 (6 bases). The CDR3 extends over 14 amino acids. CDR1 and CDR2 (germline): SGHDT, YYEEEE. Trimming stripped 0 bases from V and 6 bases from J, with 10 bases between. The CDR3 protein is CASSLEQGVNEQFF. Written as DNA, the CDR3 is TGTGCCAGCAGCTTGGAACAGGGAGTCAATGAGCAGTTCTTC.

This clone was seen a few times. The CDR3, as DNA: TGTGCCAGTAGTCCACAGGGGGTCGGAGCCAAAAACATTCAGTACTTC. Its translation: CASSPQGVGAKNIQYF. This chain joins TRBV19 and TRBJ2-4; 8 bases match TRBD1. The germline gives CDR1 LNHDA, CDR2 SQIVND (reference sequence). V trimming: 5 bases; J trimming: 0 bases; junction bases outside the gene matches: 6. This CDR3 spans 16 amino acids.

The chain recombines TRBV25-1 with TRBJ1-3; D uncertain. Germline V gives CDR1 MGHDK, CDR2 SYGVNS. The CDR3 sequence is 13 residues long. Trimming shortened V by 5 bases and J by 0 bases, and 5 bases separated the two germline ends. For the CDR3, the DNA is TGTGCCAGCAGTTTCAGCTCTGGAAACACCATATATTTT. Amino acid sequence: CASSFSSGNTIYF.

This clone was detected only a few times. This rearrangement joins TRBV4-1 to TRBJ1-2; D call uncertain. This CDR3 has 13 residues. V shed 0 bases and J shed 4 bases, with 6 bases lying between them. Germline CDR1 and CDR2: MGHRA and YSYEKL. CDR3 loop: CASSQDSLYGYTF. The CDR3 coding sequence is TGCGCCAGCAGCCAAGATTCCCTCTATGGCTACACCTTC.

The chain couples TRBV11-1 to TRBJ2-5; 10 positions agree with TRBD1. The J call is uncertain, as TRBJ2-7 better fits the DNA end. CDR1 is SGHAT and CDR2 is FQDESV in the germline V gene (reference sequence). There are 14 residues in the CDR3. Here the CDR3 DNA reads TGTGCCAGCAGCTTCGGACAGGGGGAGTACGAGCAGTACTTC. This gives the protein CASSFGQGEYEQYF.

This clone was detected only a few times. The chain carries TRBV4-2 and TRBJ2-3; a weak D match, TRBD2 (7 bases). V lost 1 base, J lost 1 base, and 15 bases lay in between. CDR3 length: 17 residues. CDR1 is LGHNA and CDR2 is YNFKEQ in the germline V gene. The CDR3 protein is CASSQVTGGDGTDTQYF. DNA of the CDR3: TGTGCCAGCAGCCAAGTTACGGGGGGCGATGGCACAGATACGCAGTATTTT.

The V call is TRBV5-1, the J call TRBJ2-5, with 8 bases aligning to TRBD1. Losses at the gene ends were 2 bases for V and 7 bases for J; bases not matched to a gene: 10. CDR1 SGHRS and CDR2 YFSETQ come from the germline V gene. This CDR3 contains 15 residues. The CDR3 region is CASSFLGQGSVTQYF. The CDR3 region has the DNA TGCGCCAGCAGCTTCCTAGGACAGGGTAGTGTGACCCAGTACTTC.

V and J are TRBV5-1 and TRBJ2-5; 11 bases align to TRBD2. V was pared by 0 bases and J by 1 base, with 5 bases of the junction left unmatched. CDR3 length: 17 amino acids. The V gene's germline CDR1 is SGHRS and CDR2 YFSETQ. CDR3 in DNA: TGCGCCAGCAGCTTGGGGGCTAGCGGGGGGACCCAAGAGACCCAGTACTTC. Its translation: CASSLGASGGTQETQYF.

This clone has a count of ten or more. The chain recombines TRBV5-6 with TRBJ2-1; maybe TRBD1 (6 bases). CDR1 is SGHDT, CDR2 YYEEEE, per germline. V was trimmed by 4 bases and J by 4 bases, leaving 9 bases between them. This CDR3 spans 13 amino acids. The CDR3 coding sequence is TGTGCCAGCAGCGTACAGGGATACAATGAGCAGTTCTTC. This codes for CASSVQGYNEQFF.

V and J are TRBV27 and TRBJ1-2; TRBD1 matches at 9 bases. Germline CDR1 and CDR2: MNHEY and SMNVEV (reference sequence). J was trimmed by 7 bases and V by 6 bases; bases with no gene match: 12. The CDR3 is 15 residues long. The CDR3 nucleotides read TGTGCCAGCAGCCTACAGGGGGCTACGTTAACTGGCTACACCTTC. Protein sequence: CASSLQGATLTGYTF.